These 32 T cell receptor beta chains were sequenced from one sample in a study of Ad26.COV2.S vaccination and SARS-CoV-2 variants. Clones were sequenced by immunoSEQ multiplex PCR, and TCRdb holds only the in-frame ones, with some missing. In the table there are around 300,000 clones, roughly 90% of which are singletons. Treatment reported: some 20 received Ad26.COV2.S at low or high dose, single or two shots; roughly five received placebo; per-sample allocation not given. Day 63 after the first injection of vaccine or placebo was the sampling time. The material was peripheral blood, obtained in a trial of Ad26.COV2.S vaccine versus placebo. The source of these receptors is a person between 18 and 59 years old who received the Ad26.COV2.S COVID-19 vaccine or a placebo.

The rearrangement links TRBV3-1 (or the pseudogene TRBV3-2) to TRBJ1-5, with D perhaps TRBD1 (5 bases). Per germline, CDR1 LGHDT and CDR2 YNNKEL (reference sequence). This CDR3 spans 19 amino acids. V gave up 0 bases and J gave up 0 bases, with 18 bases separating them. This CDR3 is CASSQDIRRQTYSNQPQHF. Here the CDR3 DNA reads TGTGCCAGCAGCCAAGATATCCGTCGACAGACTTATAGCAATCAGCCCCAGCATTTT.

This clone has a single count. J is TRBJ2-5 and V is TRBV5-1, with 9 bases identical to TRBD1. Germline CDR1 SGHRS, CDR2 YFSETQ. The trim removed 2 bases at V and 2 bases at J, leaving 7 bases unmatched. The CDR3 extends over 16 amino acids. The DNA for the CDR3 is TGCGCCAGCAGCTTAGTTGGACAGGGGCTTCAAGAGACCCAGTACTTC. This gives the protein CASSLVGQGLQETQYF.

The gene calls are TRBV18 and TRBJ2-7; D may be TRBD1 (6 bases). Between the trimmed V and J ends, which lost 3 bases and 7 bases, there was a span of 28 bases. Germline V CDR1 and CDR2: KGHSH, LQKENI. The CDR3 consists of 18 residues. This chain's CDR3 is CASSPLSAGRGDRREQYF. CDR3 DNA sequence: TGTGCCAGCTCACCTCTTTCGGCCGGCAGGGGAGACAGAAGGGAGCAGTACTTC. The full variable domain, completed using reference TRBV18 and TRBJ2-7, is NAGVMQNPRHLVRRRGQEARLRCSPMKGHSHVYWYRQLPEEGLKFMVYLQKENIIDESGMPKERFSAEFPKEGPSILRIQQVVRGDSAAYFCASSPLSAGRGDRREQYFGPGTRLTVT.

This clone was seen only once. V and J are TRBV5-1 and TRBJ1-5, with a possible D match to TRBD1 (5 bases). The CDR3 runs 15 residues. With 1 base removed from V and 2 bases from J, the gap between germline ends came to 10 bases. In germline, CDR1 is SGHRS, CDR2 YFSETQ. The CDR3 nucleotides read TGCGCCAGCAGCTTGTCCTGGGGCGGCAATCAGCCCCAGCATTTT. Its translation: CASSLSWGGNQPQHF.

The chain has TRBV3-1 (or the pseudogene TRBV3-2) and TRBJ2-1, with 7 bases lining up with TRBD1. Germline-derived CDR1 and CDR2 are LGHDT and YNNKEL (reference sequence). V trimming: 5 bases; J trimming: 2 bases; junction bases outside the gene matches: 6. The CDR3 runs 15 residues. The CDR3 sequence is CASSYDRDAYNEQFF. CDR3 sequence (DNA): TGTGCCAGCAGCTACGACAGGGACGCCTACAATGAGCAGTTCTTC.

The chain links TRBV18 to TRBJ2-3; weak D call: TRBD2 (6 bases). The CDR3 loop spans 16 amino acids. V dropped 0 bases and J dropped 0 bases, with 10 bases sitting between them. Per germline, CDR1 KGHSH and CDR2 LQKENI. The CDR3 DNA reads as TGTGCCAGCTCACCACCTAAGCTAGCGAGCACAGATACGCAGTATTTT. This translates into CASSPPKLASTDTQYF. The complete variable domain, with remaining parts taken from reference TRBV18 and TRBJ2-3, reads NAGVMQNPRHLVRRRGQEARLRCSPMKGHSHVYWYRQLPEEGLKFMVYLQKENIIDESGMPKERFSAEFPKEGPSILRIQQVVRGDSAAYFCASSPPKLASTDTQYFGPGTRLTVL.

The chain links TRBV10-3 to TRBJ2-1; no reliable D call. Germline V gives CDR1 ENHRY, CDR2 SYGVKD. Trimming removed 3 bases at V and 4 bases at J, with 10 bases between. This CDR3 contains 14 residues. The CDR3: CAISESTLYNEQFF. DNA of the CDR3: TGTGCCATCAGTGAAAGTACACTTTACAATGAGCAGTTCTTC.

The chain uses TRBV2 and TRBJ1-1; perhaps TRBD1 as D (6 bases). V gave up 3 bases and J gave up 8 bases, with 13 bases separating them. Per germline, CDR1 SNHLY and CDR2 FYNNEI. This CDR3 is built from 13 residues. CDR3 bases: TGTGCCAGCAGTGAGGGGAGGGGGTACGAAGCTTTCTTT. Translating gives CASSEGRGYEAFF.

This sequence joins TRBV12-3 or TRBV12-4 and TRBJ1-1, with D maybe TRBD1 (5 bases). Trimming stripped 7 bases from V and 6 bases from J, with 12 bases between. The CDR3 runs to 12 residues. Here the CDR3 DNA reads TGTGCCAGCACATACAGGTACCCTGAAGCTTTCTTT. Amino acid sequence: CASTYRYPEAFF.

This chain connects TRBV2 to TRBJ2-2; maybe TRBD2 (5 bases). Between the trimmed V and J ends, which lost 2 bases and 3 bases, there was a span of 10 bases. This CDR3 is built from 15 residues. Germline V gives CDR1 SNHLY, CDR2 FYNNEI. The CDR3 region is CASSEMLGDTGELFF. The CDR3 nucleotides are TGTGCCAGCAGTGAAATGCTCGGGGACACCGGGGAGCTGTTTTTT.

The chain uses TRBV6-4 and TRBJ2-1, with D unclear. Trimming removed 6 bases from V and 10 bases from J, with 16 bases in between. The CDR3 extends over 13 amino acids. Looked up from germline, CDR1 is MRHNA and CDR2 is SNTAGT. The CDR3: CASSRWASWEQFF. CDR3 bases: TGTGCCAGCAGCAGATGGGCTTCATGGGAGCAGTTCTTC.

The chain recombines TRBV11-2 with TRBJ2-5; 14 bases align to TRBD2. Trimming removed 3 bases from V and 5 bases from J; junction bases left unmatched: 5. CDR1 SGHAT and CDR2 FQNNGV come from the germline V gene. The CDR3 is made up of 16 amino acids. CDR3 coding DNA: TGTGCCAGCAGCTTCATGACTAGCGGGGGGGAGGAGACCCAGTACTTC. Protein: CASSFMTSGGEETQYF.

The chain combines TRBV27 with TRBJ1-6; 9 bases are shared with TRBD1. CDR3 size: 15 residues. Per the germline V gene, CDR1 is MNHEY and CDR2 is SMNVEV (reference sequence). V dropped 10 bases and J dropped 7; count of bases not matched to a gene: 11. As DNA, the CDR3 is TGTGCCATCAAACTGGTCGGGACAGGGAATTCACCCCTCCACTTT. Translating it yields CAIKLVGTGNSPLHF.

The rearrangement joins TRBV19 to TRBJ2-5, with TRBD1 identical over 8 bases. V dropped 3 bases and J dropped 1; count of bases not matched to a gene: 7. CDR3 size: 16 residues. Germline V CDR1 and CDR2: LNHDA, SQIVND (reference sequence). The CDR3 sequence is CASSIDGTGPQETQYF. CDR3 DNA: TGTGCCAGTAGTATCGACGGGACAGGACCCCAAGAGACCCAGTACTTC.

This clone was observed a single time. V usage is TRBV2 and J usage is TRBJ1-4; D gene ambiguous. CDR3 length: 13 amino acids. Deletions cut 4 bases from V and 7 bases from J, with 10 bases between. CDR1 is SNHLY and CDR2 is FYNNEI in the germline V gene. For the CDR3, the DNA is TGTGCCAGCAGTGCGGAGGGTGTTGAAAAACTGTTTTTT. This encodes CASSAEGVEKLFF.

This chain connects TRBV5-5 to TRBJ2-5; D possibly matches TRBD1 or TRBD2 (5 bases each). Germline lookup yields CDR1 SGHKS and CDR2 YYEKEE (reference sequence). V lost 0 bases, J lost 4 bases, and 13 bases lay in between. There are 15 residues in the CDR3. The CDR3 DNA follows: TGTGCCAGCAGCTTGGGGTTCGGGACGCGAGAGACCCAGTACTTC. The encoded protein is CASSLGFGTRETQYF.

This rearrangement joins TRBV19 to TRBJ1-6, with D unresolved. Germline V gene sequence: CDR1 LNHDA, CDR2 SQIVND (reference sequence). Between the trimmed V and J ends, which lost 3 bases and 7 bases, there was a span of 10 bases. The CDR3 consists of 14 residues. CDR3 DNA sequence: TGTGCCAGTAGTATGGCGGCACAAAATTCACCCCTCCACTTT. Protein: CASSMAAQNSPLHF.

This chain uses TRBV29-1 with TRBJ1-1; D not resolved. The germline CDR1 and CDR2 sequences are SQVTM and ANQGSEA. Trimming removed 3 bases from V and 0 bases from J, with 8 bases in between. The CDR3 totals 13 residues. The CDR3 DNA is TGCAGCGTTGAGCAGCAAATGAACACTGAAGCTTTCTTT. Its protein product is CSVEQQMNTEAFF. Drawing the rest from reference TRBV29-1 and TRBJ1-1, the complete variable domain is SAVISQKPSRDICQRGTSLTIQCQVDSQVTMMFWYRQQPGQSLTLIATANQGSEATYESGFVIDKFPISRPNLTFSTLTVSNMSPEDSSIYLCSVEQQMNTEAFFGQGTRLTVV.

This rearrangement joins TRBV7-2 to TRBJ2-1, with TRBD2 matching 8 bases. V shed 3 bases and J 5 bases; nucleotides not matched to a gene: 6. The V gene's germline CDR1 is SGHTA and CDR2 FQGNSA. This CDR3 is 15 amino acids long. This CDR3 reads CASSLWTSSNNEQFF. The CDR3 nucleotides are TGTGCCAGCAGCTTGTGGACTAGCTCAAACAATGAGCAGTTCTTC. Full variable domain (remainder filled in from reference TRBV7-2 and TRBJ2-1): GAGVSQSPSNKVTEKGKDVELRCDPISGHTALYWYRQSLGQGLEFLIYFQGNSAPDKSGLPSDRFSAERTGGSVSTLTIQRTQQEDSAVYLCASSLWTSSNNEQFFGPGTRLTVL.

The rearrangement uses TRBV27 and TRBJ1-1; perhaps TRBD1 as D (5 bases). Trimming removed 2 bases at V and 0 bases at J, with 10 bases between. The CDR3 spans 15 residues. Germline V lookup: CDR1 MNHEY, CDR2 SMNVEV (reference sequence). The CDR3 DNA reads as TGTGCCAGCAGTTTACGGGACTATATGAACACTGAAGCTTTCTTT. Translated, it gives CASSLRDYMNTEAFF.

The chain couples TRBV25-1 to TRBJ1-2; perhaps TRBD1 as D (5 bases). Trimming took off 2 bases at V and 8 bases at J, with 15 bases between the two ends. CDR1 is MGHDK, CDR2 SYGVNS, per germline. The CDR3 has 14 amino acids. The chain's CDR3 is CASSEIGAVGGYTF. The CDR3 DNA sequence: TGTGCCAGCAGTGAAATCGGGGCAGTAGGAGGCTACACCTTC.

The chain is built from TRBV4-1 and TRBJ2-1; D is possibly TRBD2 (5 bases). V was shortened by 1 base and J by 7 bases, with 8 bases between the two germline ends. This CDR3 has 13 amino acids. CDR1 and CDR2 (germline): MGHRA, YSYEKL. The CDR3 here is CASSQAGVNEQFF. The CDR3 nucleotides read TGCGCCAGCAGCCAAGCCGGGGTTAATGAGCAGTTCTTC.

The chain is built from TRBV6-1 and TRBJ2-2; the D is unclear. Trimming stripped 0 bases from V and 8 bases from J, with 7 bases between. Germline V lookup: CDR1 MNHNS, CDR2 SASEGT. The CDR3 length is 13 residues. The CDR3 DNA is TGTGCCAGCAGTGAAGCGTTTGGAGGGGAGCTGTTTTTT. Amino acids: CASSEAFGGELFF.

The rearrangement uses TRBV11-2 and TRBJ1-2; 7 nucleotides agree with TRBD1. The CDR3 is 16 residues long. The germline V gene has CDR1 SGHAT and CDR2 FQNNGV. V shed 5 bases and J 1 base; nucleotides not matched to a gene: 10. This CDR3 reads CASSPLRTGDNYGYTF. The CDR3 region has the DNA TGTGCCAGCAGCCCCCTCCGGACAGGAGATAACTATGGCTACACCTTC.

The rearrangement uses TRBV7-9 and TRBJ1-3; D is unresolved. Germline values: CDR1 SEHNR, CDR2 FQNEAQ (reference sequence). CDR3 size: 16 residues. V lost 0 bases and J lost 8, with 17 bases in between. The CDR3 nucleotides are TGTGCCAGCAGCTTAGCGGGTCAGGAAAGTGGTGACACCATATATTTT. Protein: CASSLAGQESGDTIYF.

The chain uses TRBV10-3 and TRBJ1-2, with TRBD1 matching 10 bases. The CDR3 runs to 15 residues. Unmatched junction bases numbered 8, after V lost 2 bases and J lost 8 bases. Germline lookup yields CDR1 ENHRY and CDR2 SYGVKD. CDR3 bases: TGTGCCATCAGTGAGGGCGGGACAGGGGAGGAAGGCTACACCTTC. Its translation: CAISEGGTGEEGYTF.

V gene TRBV18 combines with J gene TRBJ1-4; D remains unclear. Germline CDR1 reads KGHSH; CDR2 reads LQKENI. This CDR3 is 14 amino acids long. The V end lost 1 base, the J end lost 5 bases, and 8 bases lay between the germline ends. This CDR3 is CASSPQWGNEKLFF. Written as DNA, the CDR3 is TGTGCCAGCTCACCACAGTGGGGAAATGAAAAACTGTTTTTT.

The CDR3 DNA reads TGTGCCAGCAGCCGCACCGACAGGATGAACACTGAAGCTTTCTTT. Its translation is CASSRTDRMNTEAFF. The rearrangement uses TRBV7-9 and TRBJ1-1; possible D gene TRBD1, 6 bases. This CDR3 contains 15 residues. Trimming removed 5 bases at V and 0 bases at J, with 13 bases between. Germline values: CDR1 SEHNR, CDR2 FQNEAQ (reference sequence). The whole variable domain, filled in from reference TRBV7-9 and TRBJ1-1, reads DTGVSQNPRHKITKRGQNVTFRCDPISEHNRLYWYRQTLGQGPEFLTYFQNEAQLEKSRLLSDRFSAERPKGSFSTLEIQRTEQGDSAMYLCASSRTDRMNTEAFFGQGTRLTVV.

This clone was detected a few times. The DNA for the CDR3 is TGTGCCAGCAGCCTGACAGGTCAGGAGCAGTTCTTC. Translated, it gives CASSLTGQEQFF. This sequence joins TRBV3-1 (or the pseudogene TRBV3-2) and TRBJ2-1; possible D gene TRBD1, 6 bases. Germline lookup yields CDR1 LGHDT and CDR2 YNNKEL (reference sequence). The CDR3 runs 12 residues. Trimming pared 4 bases from V and 10 bases from J, leaving 11 bases between.

The V call is TRBV18, the J call TRBJ2-7; 7 positions match TRBD1. Germline V CDR1 and CDR2: KGHSH, LQKENI. CDR3 size: 16 residues. Unmatched junction bases numbered 17, after V lost 2 bases and J lost 10 bases. The CDR3 protein is CASSPTGQTTSSGQYF. The CDR3 DNA reads as TGTGCCAGCTCACCAACGGGACAGACTACGAGTTCGGGACAGTACTTC.

The chain combines TRBV29-1 with TRBJ1-1, with a possible D match to TRBD1 (6 bases). The V gene lost 7 bases and the J gene lost 12 bases, with 18 bases spanning the gap. CDR1 and CDR2 (germline): SQVTM, ANQGSEA. The CDR3 totals 11 residues. CDR3 loop: CSAGRDTHPFF. DNA of the CDR3: TGCAGCGCGGGCCGGGACACCCACCCTTTCTTT.

The rearrangement links TRBV4-3 to TRBJ1-1; D is ambiguous. Germline V lookup: CDR1 LGHNA, CDR2 YSLEER. Trimming removed 5 bases from V and 1 base from J, with 11 bases in between. CDR3 length equals 14 residues. The CDR3 region has the DNA TGCGCCAGCAGCTTTGACTTGGGGAACACTGAAGCTTTCTTT. As protein: CASSFDLGNTEAFF.